This entry lists 2 T cell receptor beta chains sequenced from one sample in a study of shared clonotypes between healthy human individuals. Naive CD8 cells comprised CD45RO-negative, CCR7-positively selected cells, excluding terminally differentiated effector memory CD45RA+ cells. The assay was immunoSEQ multiplex PCR, and TCRdb's table has in-frame clones only and misses some. Of hundreds of thousands of clones in the sample, roughly 92% were seen once. The sample was naive CD8+ T cells sorted from blood. Receptors originate from a man aged 25 to 45 in good health.

The chain is built from TRBV5-1 and TRBJ2-1; 7 bases agree with TRBD1. CDR1 and CDR2 from the germline V gene are SGHRS and YFSETQ. The CDR3 has 15 amino acids. V lost 5 bases and J lost 2; bases outside the gene matches: 7. CDR3 nucleotides: TGCGCCAGCAGGACAGGGTCCAATGCCTACAATGAGCAGTTCTTC. As protein: CASRTGSNAYNEQFF.

The chain is built from TRBV4-1 and TRBJ2-5; tentatively, D is TRBD1 (5 bases). Trimming pared 1 base from V and 2 bases from J, leaving 11 bases between. The CDR3 extends over 15 amino acids. CDR1 is MGHRA and CDR2 is YSYEKL in the germline V gene. The CDR3 DNA sequence: TGCGCCAGCAGCCAAGTCTGGACACCACAAGAGACCCAGTACTTC. This codes for CASSQVWTPQETQYF.